This T cell receptor beta chain was recorded in a study of CD8+ T cells in alopecia areata. General study findings and limits: Mice showed clearer TCR sharing than patients did, a gap that was possibly HLA-related. Especially in alopecia totalis/universalis, lesional scalp showed greater clonality than normal scalp did.

Extracted RNA was reverse transcribed into cDNA, the sequencing template. Assay used: immunoSEQ multiplex PCR; TCRdb lists only in-frame clones, some missing. Of approximately 66,000 clones in the sample, approximately 60% were seen once. Germline-derived CDR1 and CDR2 are SGHTA and FQGNSA. This CDR3 has 17 amino acids. The V and J ends lost 5 bases and 1 base, in that order; junction bases with no gene match: 12. This clone occurred once. Its target is not known. This specimen was CD8+ T cells sorted from blood, taken at week 0. This receptor was obtained from a human donor with alopecia areata. The rearrangement links TRBV7-2 to TRBJ2-5; TRBD1 aligns across 8 bases. The CDR3 nucleotides are TGTGCCAGCAGCCCTCTCCCGGGACAGGAAGTCCAAGAGACCCAGTACTTC. Translating gives CASSPLPGQEVQETQYF.